The entry that follows covers one T cell receptor (beta chain) sequence. Its antigen is currently unknown. This entry comes from a study of human T cells and chemical hapten exposure. General observations from the study: Alopecia in all donors means immunity may differ from healthy individuals.

What the library attached to individual cDNA molecules were unique molecular identifiers. Original handling: Over 95,000 TCRs per sample was the median, with a range of about 20,000 to 750,000. TCRdb analysed the RACE reads with MiXCR anew, one entry per CDR3 protein. The V and J calls were determined by TCRdb, not by the authors. The sample consists of 75,000 to 95,000 distinct CDR3 sequences, 10% to 15% of them appearing once. Time point defined: patch test 1, 2 weeks after DPC sensitization. The treatment was: therapeutic diphenylcyclopropenone sensitization with weekly scalp DPC. CDR3 length equals 14 residues. The germline CDR1 and CDR2 sequences are SQVTM and ANQGSEA.

The chain employs TRBV29-1 and TRBJ2-1; tentatively, D is TRBD1 or TRBD2 (5 bases each). The source is a woman aged 60-70 years with alopecia areata. Some clones in this sample may be carry-over from other donors' samples. The material sequenced was whole blood, taken in connection with sensitization to the hapten diphenylcyclopropenone (DPC). CDR3 region: CRGDGNPYYNEQFF. The CDR3 DNA sequence: TGCAGAGGGGACGGAAATCCTTACTACAATGAGCAGTTCTTC.